These 20 T cell receptor beta chains originate from one sample sequenced in a study of blood T cell repertoires in COVID-19. Only in-frame clones appear in the TCRdb table, and some are missing; sequencing was by immunoSEQ multiplex PCR. The table has around 190,000 clones, approximately 88% seen once. The sample comprised PBMCs or T cells enriched from blood (not recorded which). The receptors here all came from a woman in her thirties who had recovered from COVID-19.

A word on this clone: Mismatch with germline at one junction end may stem from a read error. This rearrangement joins TRBV24-1 to TRBJ2-3; 12 positions match TRBD2. CDR3 length: 16 residues. Looked up from germline, CDR1 is KGHDR and CDR2 is SFDVKD. Here the CDR3 reads CATSDGLAGGTGTQYF. The CDR3 bases are TGTGCCACCAGTGATGGTCTAGCGGGAGGGACAGGTACGCAGTATTTT.

The chain is built from TRBV28 and TRBJ2-7; D is perhaps TRBD2 (6 bases). The CDR3 sequence is 11 residues long. V was cut by 3 bases and J by 12 bases, with 12 bases left in between. Germline CDR1 and CDR2: MDHEN and SYDVKM. The CDR3 bases are TGTGCCAGCAGTTTGGAGGGGCGTCGGTACTTC. It translates to CASSLEGRRYF.

The CDR3 nucleotides are TGTGCCAGCATTAGAGCGGAGCGCACCGGGGAGCTGTTTTTT. Translating it yields CASIRAERTGELFF. The chain is built from TRBV6-6 and TRBJ2-2; a weak D match, TRBD2 (5 bases). The germline V and J ends were trimmed by 7 bases and 4 bases, with 13 bases remaining between them. From germline, CDR1 is MNHNY and CDR2 SVGAGI (reference sequence). The CDR3 length is 14 residues.

CDR3 DNA sequence: TGTGCCACCAGTGACCCGGCGTCAGGTTTGGTTGGAGAGACCCAGTACTTC. This encodes CATSDPASGLVGETQYF. The V call is TRBV24-1, the J call TRBJ2-5; D unclear. Germline V lookup: CDR1 KGHDR, CDR2 SFDVKD. Trimming removed 4 bases at V and 4 bases at J, with 21 bases between. This CDR3 is 17 amino acids long.

The gene calls are TRBV5-4 and TRBJ2-5, with 9 bases identical to TRBD2. The J segment lost 1 base and the V segment lost 5 bases, leaving 9 bases of the junction unmatched. CDR3 length: 16 residues. Germline CDR1 SGHNT, CDR2 YYREEE (reference sequence). In nucleotides, the CDR3 is TGTGCCAGCAGGAATTTAGCGGGAGTGCCCCAAGAGACCCAGTACTTC. This encodes CASRNLAGVPQETQYF.

The chain employs TRBV3-1 (or the pseudogene TRBV3-2) and TRBJ2-5; 13 positions agree with TRBD2. The CDR3 spans 20 residues. Germline trimming cut 0 bases from V and 5 bases from J; bases unmatched to any gene: 15. CDR1 and CDR2 (germline): LGHDT, YNNKEL (reference sequence). CDR3 in DNA: TGTGCCAGCAGCCAAGATCTTGTGGCTACTAGCGGGGGGGCCTGGGAGACCCAGTACTTC. Translating gives CASSQDLVATSGGAWETQYF.

The chain combines TRBV28 with TRBJ2-7; 11 bases agree with TRBD2. Germline CDR1 is MDHEN and CDR2 is SYDVKM. The CDR3 is made up of 14 amino acids. The V and J ends lost 8 bases and 4 bases, in that order; junction bases with no gene match: 7. The CDR3 protein is CASRQTSGKYEQYF. DNA for the CDR3: TGTGCCAGCCGACAGACTAGCGGGAAGTACGAGCAGTACTTC.

The chain has TRBV10-2 and TRBJ2-1, with 14 bases identical to TRBD2. CDR1 WSHSY and CDR2 SAAADI come from the germline V gene. V was pared by 3 bases and J by 10 bases, with 5 bases of the junction left unmatched. This CDR3 has 15 amino acids. The CDR3 DNA reads as TGCGCCAGCAGTGACCGGAGGACTAGCGGGGGGGAGCAGTTCTTC. It translates to CASSDRRTSGGEQFF.

This sequence joins TRBV14 and TRBJ2-1; TRBD1 might be the D (5 bases). Germline V gene data show CDR1 as SGHDN and CDR2 as FVKESK. The CDR3 is made up of 17 amino acids. Trimming stripped 0 bases from V and 4 bases from J, with 16 bases between. The CDR3 sequence is CASSQEEPGHPYNEQFF. In DNA form, the CDR3 reads TGTGCCAGCAGCCAAGAAGAGCCCGGACATCCATACAATGAGCAGTTCTTC.

The chain carries TRBV5-4 and TRBJ1-4, with TRBD1 identical over 12 bases. From germline, CDR1 is SGHNT and CDR2 YYREEE (reference sequence). After removal of 7 bases from V and 7 bases from J, the junction contained 8 bases not matched to a gene. The length of the CDR3 is 15 residues. CDR3 protein: CASGPGQGAGEKLFF. CDR3 DNA sequence: TGTGCCAGCGGACCGGGACAGGGGGCAGGTGAAAAACTGTTTTTT.

The V call is TRBV6-5, the J call TRBJ1-1; D gene ambiguous. Germline V gene lookup returns CDR1 MNHEY and CDR2 SVGAGI. Between the trimmed V and J ends, which lost 2 bases and 1 base, there was a span of 5 bases. This CDR3 is built from 13 residues. As DNA, the CDR3 is TGTGCCAGCAGTTACGGGCAGAACACTGAAGCTTTCTTT. Its translation: CASSYGQNTEAFF.

The chain employs TRBV3-1 (or the pseudogene TRBV3-2) and TRBJ2-1; 12 bases are shared with TRBD2. With V trimmed by 4 bases and J by 4 bases, 2 bases remained unmatched. The CDR3 contains 15 residues. Germline V lookup: CDR1 LGHDT, CDR2 YNNKEL (reference sequence). Here the CDR3 DNA reads TGTGCCAGCAGCCTTGGACTAGCGGGGTACAATGAGCAGTTCTTC. Encoded protein: CASSLGLAGYNEQFF.

This sequence joins TRBV3-1 (or the pseudogene TRBV3-2) and TRBJ2-7; D gene unclear. V gave up 1 base and J gave up 4 bases, with 14 bases separating them. Germline V CDR1 and CDR2: LGHDT, YNNKEL (reference sequence). The CDR3 is 15 residues long. CDR3 region: CASSQVLGVRYEQYF. The CDR3 DNA follows: TGTGCCAGCAGCCAAGTCCTAGGAGTAAGGTACGAGCAGTACTTC.

The V gene is TRBV2, the J gene TRBJ1-2; no firm D call. Germline assignment: CDR1 SNHLY and CDR2 FYNNEI. V lost 4 bases, J lost 3 bases, and 6 bases lay in between. This CDR3 comprises 12 residues. This CDR3 reads CASSGSDYGYTF. In DNA form, the CDR3 reads TGTGCCAGCAGTGGGTCGGACTATGGCTACACCTTC. Looking up the rest from reference TRBV2 and TRBJ1-2 gives the full variable domain: EPEVTQTPSHQVTQMGQEVILRCVPISNHLYFYWYRQILGQKVEFLVSFYNNEISEKSEIFDDQFSVERPDGSNFTLKIRSTKLEDSAMYFCASSGSDYGYTFGSGTRLTVV.

J is TRBJ1-1 and V is TRBV18, with D perhaps TRBD1 (6 bases). Germline CDR1 reads KGHSH; CDR2 reads LQKENI. CDR3 length: 14 amino acids. V lost 2 bases and J 0 bases, leaving 7 bases between the germline ends. CDR3 region: CASSPGQMNTEAFF. Written as DNA, the CDR3 is TGTGCCAGCTCACCAGGACAGATGAACACTGAAGCTTTCTTT. Together with reference TRBV18 and TRBJ1-1, the CDR3 gives the full variable domain: NAGVMQNPRHLVRRRGQEARLRCSPMKGHSHVYWYRQLPEEGLKFMVYLQKENIIDESGMPKERFSAEFPKEGPSILRIQQVVRGDSAAYFCASSPGQMNTEAFFGQGTRLTVV.

This chain uses TRBV3-1 (or the pseudogene TRBV3-2) with TRBJ2-2; 7 nucleotides align to TRBD2. Germline loops: CDR1 LGHDT, CDR2 YNNKEL (reference sequence). The V segment lost 3 bases and the J segment 7 bases; nucleotides outside the gene matches: 11. The CDR3 is 16 amino acids. Here the CDR3 reads CASSQIPGLLGGELFF. The DNA of the CDR3 is TGTGCCAGCAGCCAGATCCCGGGACTACTCGGCGGGGAGCTGTTTTTT.

CDR3 in amino acids: CASSLEISRRQPQHF. The CDR3 nucleotides are TGTGCCAGCAGCTTAGAAATATCCCGCCGGCAGCCCCAGCATTTT. The genes are TRBV7-2 and TRBJ1-5; no reliable D call. V was trimmed by 1 base and J by 7 bases, leaving 14 bases between them. The CDR3 has 15 residues. Germline lookup yields CDR1 SGHTA and CDR2 FQGNSA.

This chain joins TRBV5-1 and TRBJ2-1; 9 nucleotides match TRBD2. After removal of 4 bases from V and 0 bases from J, the junction contained 2 bases not matched to a gene. The germline CDR1 and CDR2 sequences are SGHRS and YFSETQ. This CDR3 spans 15 amino acids. CDR3 DNA: TGCGCCAGCAGCATTAGCGGGAGCTCCTACAATGAGCAGTTCTTC. Its protein product is CASSISGSSYNEQFF.

This chain links TRBV7-3 with TRBJ1-3; 9 bases are shared with TRBD1. Trimming at V came to 0 bases and at J to 4 bases, leaving 7 bases not matched to a gene. This CDR3 has 17 amino acids. Germline lookup yields CDR1 SGHTA and CDR2 FQGTGA. CDR3 nucleotide sequence: TGTGCCAGCAGCTTAACACCACAGGGGGCGCAGGGAAACACCATATATTTT. Protein: CASSLTPQGAQGNTIYF.

The chain couples TRBV4-1 to TRBJ2-3; 8 nucleotides agree with TRBD2. Germline V gives CDR1 MGHRA, CDR2 YSYEKL. CDR3 length: 15 amino acids. V dropped 0 bases and J dropped 5; count of bases not matched to a gene: 4. CDR3 residues: CASSQDPAGVDTQYF. Here the CDR3 DNA reads TGCGCCAGCAGCCAAGATCCAGCGGGGGTAGATACGCAGTATTTT.